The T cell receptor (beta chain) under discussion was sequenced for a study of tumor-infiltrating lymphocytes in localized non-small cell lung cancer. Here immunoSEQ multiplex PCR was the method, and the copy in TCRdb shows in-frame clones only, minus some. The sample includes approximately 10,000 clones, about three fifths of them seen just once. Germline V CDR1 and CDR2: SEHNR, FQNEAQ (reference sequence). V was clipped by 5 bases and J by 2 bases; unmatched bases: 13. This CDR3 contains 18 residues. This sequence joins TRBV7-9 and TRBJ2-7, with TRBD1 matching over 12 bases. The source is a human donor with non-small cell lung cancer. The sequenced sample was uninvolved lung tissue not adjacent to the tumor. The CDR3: CASSPHGTGGDGTYEQYF. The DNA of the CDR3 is TGTGCCAGCAGCCCTCACGGGACAGGGGGCGACGGAACCTACGAGCAGTACTTC.